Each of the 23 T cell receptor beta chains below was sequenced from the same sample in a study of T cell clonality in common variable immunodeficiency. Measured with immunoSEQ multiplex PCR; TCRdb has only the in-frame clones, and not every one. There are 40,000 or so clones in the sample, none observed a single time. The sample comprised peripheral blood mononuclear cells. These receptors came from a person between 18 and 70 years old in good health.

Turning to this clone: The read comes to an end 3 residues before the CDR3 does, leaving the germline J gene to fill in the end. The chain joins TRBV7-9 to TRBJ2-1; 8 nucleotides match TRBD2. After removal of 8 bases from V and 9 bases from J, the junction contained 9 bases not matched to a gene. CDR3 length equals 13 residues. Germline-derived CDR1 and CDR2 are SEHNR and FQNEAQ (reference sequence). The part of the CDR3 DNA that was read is TGTGCCAGCTCTGGACTAGCCCCTGGTGAG. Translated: CASSGLAPGE. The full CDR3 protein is CASSGLAPGEQFF. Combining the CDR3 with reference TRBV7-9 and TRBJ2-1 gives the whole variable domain DTGVSQNPRHKITKRGQNVTFRCDPISEHNRLYWYRQTLGQGPEFLTYFQNEAQLEKSRLLSDRFSAERPKGSFSTLEIQRTEQGDSAMYLCASSGLAPGEQFFGPGTRLTVL.

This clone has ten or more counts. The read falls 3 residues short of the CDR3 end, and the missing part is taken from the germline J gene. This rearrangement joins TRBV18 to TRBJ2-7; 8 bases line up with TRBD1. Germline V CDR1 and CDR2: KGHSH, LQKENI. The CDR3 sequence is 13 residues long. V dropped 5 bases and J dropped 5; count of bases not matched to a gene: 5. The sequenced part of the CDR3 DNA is TGTGCCAGCTCAAGACAGGGGCAGGACGAG. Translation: CASSRQGQDE. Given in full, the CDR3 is CASSRQGQDEQYF. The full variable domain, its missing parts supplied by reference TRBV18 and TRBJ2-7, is NAGVMQNPRHLVRRRGQEARLRCSPMKGHSHVYWYRQLPEEGLKFMVYLQKENIIDESGMPKERFSAEFPKEGPSILRIQQVVRGDSAAYFCASSRQGQDEQYFGPGTRLTVT.

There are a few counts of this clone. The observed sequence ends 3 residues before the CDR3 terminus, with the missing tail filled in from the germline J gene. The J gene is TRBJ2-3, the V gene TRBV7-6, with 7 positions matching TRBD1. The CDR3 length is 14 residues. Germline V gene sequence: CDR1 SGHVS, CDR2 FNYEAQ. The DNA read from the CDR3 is TGTGCCAGCAGCAGGACAGGAACCCTAGAGACG. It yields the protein CASSRTGTLET. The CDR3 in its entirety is CASSRTGTLETQYF.

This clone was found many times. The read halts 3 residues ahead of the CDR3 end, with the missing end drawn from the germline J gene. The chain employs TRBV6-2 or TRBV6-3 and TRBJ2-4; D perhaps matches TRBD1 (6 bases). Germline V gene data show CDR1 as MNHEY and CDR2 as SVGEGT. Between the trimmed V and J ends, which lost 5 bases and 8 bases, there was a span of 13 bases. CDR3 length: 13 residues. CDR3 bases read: TGTGCCAGCAGTCACAGTCAGGGGTACATT. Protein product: CASSHSQGYI. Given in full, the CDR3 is CASSHSQGYIQYF.

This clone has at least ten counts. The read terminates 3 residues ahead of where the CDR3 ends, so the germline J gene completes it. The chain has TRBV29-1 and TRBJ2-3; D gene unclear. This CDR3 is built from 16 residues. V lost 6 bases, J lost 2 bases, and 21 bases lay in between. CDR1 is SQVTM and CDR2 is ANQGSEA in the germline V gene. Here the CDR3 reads CSVPSRPGRSTDTQYF. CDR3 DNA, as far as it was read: TGCAGCGTGCCCTCCCGCCCCGGCAGGTCCACAGATACG.

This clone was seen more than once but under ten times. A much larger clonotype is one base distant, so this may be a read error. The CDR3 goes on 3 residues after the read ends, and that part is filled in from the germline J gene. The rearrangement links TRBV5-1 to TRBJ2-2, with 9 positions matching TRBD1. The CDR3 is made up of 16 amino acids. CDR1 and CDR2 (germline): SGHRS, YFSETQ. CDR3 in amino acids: CASSSTGGSGANVLFF. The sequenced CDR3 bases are TGCGCCAGCAGCTCGACAGGGGGGTCTGGGGCCAACGTG.

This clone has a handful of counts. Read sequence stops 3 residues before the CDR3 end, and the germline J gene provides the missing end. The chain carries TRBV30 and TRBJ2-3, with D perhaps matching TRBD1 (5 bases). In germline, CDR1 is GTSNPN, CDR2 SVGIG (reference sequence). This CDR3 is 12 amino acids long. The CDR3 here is CAWSIRVEAQYF. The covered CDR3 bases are TGTGCCTGGAGTATCAGGGTAGAGGCG. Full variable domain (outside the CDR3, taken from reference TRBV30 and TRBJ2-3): SQTIHQWPATLVQPVGSPLSLECTVEGTSNPNLYWYRQAAGRGLQLLFYSVGIGQISSEVPQNLSASRPQDRQFILSSKKLLLSDSGFYLCAWSIRVEAQYFGPGTRLTVL.

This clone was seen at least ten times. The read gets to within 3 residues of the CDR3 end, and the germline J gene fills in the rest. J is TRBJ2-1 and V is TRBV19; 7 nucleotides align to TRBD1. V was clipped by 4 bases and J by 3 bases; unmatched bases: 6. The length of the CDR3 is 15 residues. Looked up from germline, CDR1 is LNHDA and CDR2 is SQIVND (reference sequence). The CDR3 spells CASSRQGFIYNEQFF. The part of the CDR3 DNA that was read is TGTGCCAGTAGTAGACAGGGATTTATCTACAATGAG.

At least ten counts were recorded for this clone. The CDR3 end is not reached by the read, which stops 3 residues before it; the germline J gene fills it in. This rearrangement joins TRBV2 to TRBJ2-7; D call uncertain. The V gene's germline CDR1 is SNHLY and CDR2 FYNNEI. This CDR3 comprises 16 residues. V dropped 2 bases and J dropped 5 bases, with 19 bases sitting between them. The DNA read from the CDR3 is TGTGCCAGCAGTGAACGGTACGGGTATTCGAAGAACGAG. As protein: CASSERYGYSKNE. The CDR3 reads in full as CASSERYGYSKNEQYF.

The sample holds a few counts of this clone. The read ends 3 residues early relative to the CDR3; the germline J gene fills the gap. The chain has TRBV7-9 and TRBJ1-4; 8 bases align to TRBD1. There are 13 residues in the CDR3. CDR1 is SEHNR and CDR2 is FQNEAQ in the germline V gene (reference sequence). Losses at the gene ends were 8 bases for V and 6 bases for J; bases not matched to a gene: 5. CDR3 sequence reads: CASGDRRDEKLFF. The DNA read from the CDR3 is TGTGCCAGCGGGGACAGGAGGGATGAAAAA. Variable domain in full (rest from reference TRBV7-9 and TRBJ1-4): DTGVSQNPRHKITKRGQNVTFRCDPISEHNRLYWYRQTLGQGPEFLTYFQNEAQLEKSRLLSDRFSAERPKGSFSTLEIQRTEQGDSAMYLCASGDRRDEKLFFGSGTQLSVL.

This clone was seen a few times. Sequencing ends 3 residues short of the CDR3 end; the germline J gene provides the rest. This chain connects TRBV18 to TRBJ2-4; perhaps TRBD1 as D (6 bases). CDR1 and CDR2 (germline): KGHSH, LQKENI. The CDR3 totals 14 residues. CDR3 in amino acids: CASSLGQTNYGQYF. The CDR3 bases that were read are TGTGCCAGCTCACTCGGACAGACGAACTATGGT.

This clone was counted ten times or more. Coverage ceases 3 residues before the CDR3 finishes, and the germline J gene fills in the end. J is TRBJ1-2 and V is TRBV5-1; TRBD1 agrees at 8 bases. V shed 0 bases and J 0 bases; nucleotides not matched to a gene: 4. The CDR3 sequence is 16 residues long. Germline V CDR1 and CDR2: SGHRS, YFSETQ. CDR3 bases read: TGCGCCAGCAGCTTGGAGACAGGGGAGACTAACTATGGC. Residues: CASSLETGETNYG. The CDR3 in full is CASSLETGETNYGYTF. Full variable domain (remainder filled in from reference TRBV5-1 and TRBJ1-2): KAGVTQTPRYLIKTRGQQVTLSCSPISGHRSVSWYQQTPGQGLQFLFEYFSETQRNKGNFPGRFSGRQFSNSRSEMNVSTLELGDSALYLCASSLETGETNYGYTFGSGTRLTVV.

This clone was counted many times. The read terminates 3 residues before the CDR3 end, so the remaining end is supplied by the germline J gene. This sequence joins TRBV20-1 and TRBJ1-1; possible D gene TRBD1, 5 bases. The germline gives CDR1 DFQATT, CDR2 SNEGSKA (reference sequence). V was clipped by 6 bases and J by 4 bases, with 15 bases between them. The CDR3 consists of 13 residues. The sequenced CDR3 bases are TGCAGTGCGCTCGACAGCGGGAGCACTGAA. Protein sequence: CSALDSGSTE. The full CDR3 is CSALDSGSTEAFF.

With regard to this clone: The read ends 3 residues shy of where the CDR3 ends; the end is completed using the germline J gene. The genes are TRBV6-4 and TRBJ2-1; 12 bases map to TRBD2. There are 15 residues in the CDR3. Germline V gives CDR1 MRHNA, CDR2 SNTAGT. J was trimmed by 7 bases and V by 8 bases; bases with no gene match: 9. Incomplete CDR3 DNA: TGTGCCAGCTCGCCTAGCGGGGGGGCCGGGAATGAG. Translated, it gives CASSPSGGAGNE. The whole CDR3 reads CASSPSGGAGNEQFF.

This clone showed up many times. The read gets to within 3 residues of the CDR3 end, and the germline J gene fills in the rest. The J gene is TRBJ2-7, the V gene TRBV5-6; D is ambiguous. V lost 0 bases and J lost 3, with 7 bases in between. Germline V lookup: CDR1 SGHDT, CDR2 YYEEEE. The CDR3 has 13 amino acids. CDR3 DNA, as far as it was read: TGTGCCAGCAGCTTGGCTTCCTTCTACGAG. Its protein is CASSLASFYE. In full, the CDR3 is CASSLASFYEQYF.

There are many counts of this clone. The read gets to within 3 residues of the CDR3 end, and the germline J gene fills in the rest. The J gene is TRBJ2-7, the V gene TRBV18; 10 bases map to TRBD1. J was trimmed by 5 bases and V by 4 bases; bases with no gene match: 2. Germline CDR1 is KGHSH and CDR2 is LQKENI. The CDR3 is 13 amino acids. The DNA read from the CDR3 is TGTGCCAGCTCACTCGGGACAGGGGACGAG. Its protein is CASSLGTGDE. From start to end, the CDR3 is CASSLGTGDEQYF. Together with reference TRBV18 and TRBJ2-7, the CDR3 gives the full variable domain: NAGVMQNPRHLVRRRGQEARLRCSPMKGHSHVYWYRQLPEEGLKFMVYLQKENIIDESGMPKERFSAEFPKEGPSILRIQQVVRGDSAAYFCASSLGTGDEQYFGPGTRLTVT.

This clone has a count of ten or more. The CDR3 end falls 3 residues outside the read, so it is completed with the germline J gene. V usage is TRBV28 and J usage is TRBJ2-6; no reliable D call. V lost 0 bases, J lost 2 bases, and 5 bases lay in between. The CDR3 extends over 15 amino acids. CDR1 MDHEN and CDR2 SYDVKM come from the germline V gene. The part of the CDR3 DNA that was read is TGTGCCAGCAGTTTATGGGCAGCTGGGGCCAACGTC. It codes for CASSLWAAGANV. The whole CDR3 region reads CASSLWAAGANVLTF.

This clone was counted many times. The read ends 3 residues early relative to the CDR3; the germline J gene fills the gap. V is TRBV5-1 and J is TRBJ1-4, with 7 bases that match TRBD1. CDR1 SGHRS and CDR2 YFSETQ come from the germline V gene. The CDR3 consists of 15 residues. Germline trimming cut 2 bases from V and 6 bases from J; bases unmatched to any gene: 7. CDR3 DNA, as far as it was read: TGCGCCAGCAGCTTCGGGACAGCGACCGATGAAAAA. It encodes CASSFGTATDEK. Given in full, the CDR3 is CASSFGTATDEKLFF. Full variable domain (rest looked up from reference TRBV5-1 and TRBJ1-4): KAGVTQTPRYLIKTRGQQVTLSCSPISGHRSVSWYQQTPGQGLQFLFEYFSETQRNKGNFPGRFSGRQFSNSRSEMNVSTLELGDSALYLCASSFGTATDEKLFFGSGTQLSVL.

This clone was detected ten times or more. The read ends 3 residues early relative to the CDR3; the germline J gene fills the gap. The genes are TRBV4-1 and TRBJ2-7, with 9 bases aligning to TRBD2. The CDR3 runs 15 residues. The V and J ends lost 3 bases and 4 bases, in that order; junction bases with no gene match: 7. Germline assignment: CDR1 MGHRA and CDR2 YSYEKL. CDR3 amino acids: CASSQAGLAVYEQYF. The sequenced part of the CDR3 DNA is TGCGCCAGCAGCCAGGCGGGACTAGCAGTTTACGAG.

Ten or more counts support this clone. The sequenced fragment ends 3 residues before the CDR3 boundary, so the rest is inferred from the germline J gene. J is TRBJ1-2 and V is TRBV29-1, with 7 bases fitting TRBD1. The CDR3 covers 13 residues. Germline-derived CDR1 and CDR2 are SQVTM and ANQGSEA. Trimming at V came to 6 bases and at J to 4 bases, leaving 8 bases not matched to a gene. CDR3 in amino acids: CSVARQGGYGYTF. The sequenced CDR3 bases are TGCAGCGTCGCTAGACAGGGCGGCTATGGC. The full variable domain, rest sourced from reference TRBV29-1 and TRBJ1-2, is SAVISQKPSRDICQRGTSLTIQCQVDSQVTMMFWYRQQPGQSLTLIATANQGSEATYESGFVIDKFPISRPNLTFSTLTVSNMSPEDSSIYLCSVARQGGYGYTFGSGTRLTVV.

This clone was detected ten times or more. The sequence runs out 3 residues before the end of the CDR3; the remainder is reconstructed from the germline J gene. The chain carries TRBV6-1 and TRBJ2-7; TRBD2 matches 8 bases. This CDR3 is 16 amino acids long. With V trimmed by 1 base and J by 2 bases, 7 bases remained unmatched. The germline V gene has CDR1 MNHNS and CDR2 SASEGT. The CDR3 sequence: CASSEEVGLATYEQYF. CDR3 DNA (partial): TGTGCCAGCAGTGAAGAGGTAGGACTAGCAACCTACGAG.

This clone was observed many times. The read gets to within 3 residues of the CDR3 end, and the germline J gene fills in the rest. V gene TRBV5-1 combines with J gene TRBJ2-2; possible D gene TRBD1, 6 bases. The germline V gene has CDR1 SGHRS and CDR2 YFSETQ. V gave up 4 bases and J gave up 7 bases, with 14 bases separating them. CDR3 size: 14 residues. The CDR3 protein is CASSGIQGNGELFF. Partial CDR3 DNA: TGCGCCAGCAGCGGAATACAGGGAAACGGGGAG.

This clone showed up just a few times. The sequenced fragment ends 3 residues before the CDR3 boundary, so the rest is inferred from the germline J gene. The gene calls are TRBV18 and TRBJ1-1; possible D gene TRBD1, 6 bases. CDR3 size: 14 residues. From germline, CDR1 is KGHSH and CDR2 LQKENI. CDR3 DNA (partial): TGTGCCAGCTCCGTGGACAGAGGATATTCCGAA. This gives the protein CASSVDRGYSE. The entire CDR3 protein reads CASSVDRGYSEAFF.